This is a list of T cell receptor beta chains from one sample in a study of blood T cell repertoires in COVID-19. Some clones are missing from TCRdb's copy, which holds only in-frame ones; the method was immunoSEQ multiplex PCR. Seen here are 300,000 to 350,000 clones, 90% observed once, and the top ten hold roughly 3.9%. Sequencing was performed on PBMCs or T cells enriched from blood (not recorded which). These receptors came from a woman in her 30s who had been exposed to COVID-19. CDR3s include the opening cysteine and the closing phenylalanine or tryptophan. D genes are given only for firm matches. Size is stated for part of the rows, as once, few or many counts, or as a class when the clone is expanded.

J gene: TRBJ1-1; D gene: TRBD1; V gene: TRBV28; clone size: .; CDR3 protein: CASGGQSPYTEAFF; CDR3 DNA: TGTGCCAGCGGGGGACAGAGCCCTTACACTGAAGCTTTCTTT
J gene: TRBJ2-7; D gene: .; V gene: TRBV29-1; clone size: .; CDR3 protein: CSAGRSLLEQYF; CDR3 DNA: TGCAGCGCGGGACGGAGTCTTCTCGAGCAGTACTTC
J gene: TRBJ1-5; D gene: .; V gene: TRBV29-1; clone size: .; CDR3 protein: CSVAAGNNQPQHF; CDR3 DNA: TGCAGCGTTGCCGCCGGTAACAATCAGCCCCAGCATTTT
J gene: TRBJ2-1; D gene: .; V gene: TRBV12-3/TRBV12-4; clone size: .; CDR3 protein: CASRGLYYNEQFF; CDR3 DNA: TGTGCCAGCAGGGGGCTTTATTACAATGAGCAGTTCTTC
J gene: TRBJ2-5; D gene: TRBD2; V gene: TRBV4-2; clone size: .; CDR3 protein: CASGTSGARETQYF; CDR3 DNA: TGTGCCAGCGGTACTAGCGGGGCCCGGGAGACCCAGTACTTC
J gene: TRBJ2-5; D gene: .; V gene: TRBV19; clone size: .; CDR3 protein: CASSIDLRETQYF; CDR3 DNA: TGTGCCAGTAGTATAGATCTGAGAGAGACCCAGTACTTC
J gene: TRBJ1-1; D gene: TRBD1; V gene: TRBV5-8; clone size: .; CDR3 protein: CASSLKGTVNTEAFF; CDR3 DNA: TGTGCCAGCAGCCTCAAGGGGACAGTAAACACTGAAGCTTTCTTT
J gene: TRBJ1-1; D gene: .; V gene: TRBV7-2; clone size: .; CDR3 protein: CASSFSSVNTEAFF; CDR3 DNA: TGTGCCAGCAGCTTCTCCTCCGTTAACACTGAAGCTTTCTTT
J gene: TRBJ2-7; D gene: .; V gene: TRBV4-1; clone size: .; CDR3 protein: CASSQGTTGEGYEQYF; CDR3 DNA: TGCGCCAGCAGCCAAGGCACGACAGGGGAGGGCTACGAGCAGTACTTC
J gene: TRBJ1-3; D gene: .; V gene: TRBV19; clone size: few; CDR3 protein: CAVLDRHSGNTIYF; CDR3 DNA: TGTGCCGTGCTCGACAGGCACTCTGGAAACACCATATATTTT
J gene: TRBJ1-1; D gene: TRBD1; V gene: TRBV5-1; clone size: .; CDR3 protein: CASSFTGGGKNTEAFF; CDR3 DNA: TGCGCCAGCAGCTTCACAGGGGGTGGAAAGAACACTGAAGCTTTCTTT
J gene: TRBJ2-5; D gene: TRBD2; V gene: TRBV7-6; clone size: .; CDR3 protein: CASSFAWDLAGGPETQYF; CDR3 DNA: TGTGCCAGCAGCTTCGCATGGGACCTAGCGGGGGGGCCAGAGACCCAGTACTTC
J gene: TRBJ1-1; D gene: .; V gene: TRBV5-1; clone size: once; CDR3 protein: CASSQGTEGTEAFF; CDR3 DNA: TGCGCCAGCAGCCAGGGGACCGAGGGCACTGAAGCTTTCTTT
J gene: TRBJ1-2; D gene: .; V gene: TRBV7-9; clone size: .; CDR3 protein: CASSLVEGTSPNYGYTF; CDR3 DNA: TGTGCCAGCAGCTTGGTAGAAGGGACATCTCCTAACTATGGCTACACCTTC
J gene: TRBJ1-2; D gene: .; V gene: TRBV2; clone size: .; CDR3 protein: CASSPSAGGEGVTGNYGYTF; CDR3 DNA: TGTGCCAGCAGTCCTTCCGCAGGCGGGGAAGGGGTTACGGGTAACTATGGCTACACCTTC
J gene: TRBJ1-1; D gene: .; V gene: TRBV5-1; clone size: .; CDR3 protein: CASSLMVGRQVNTEAFF; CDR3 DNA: TGCGCCAGCAGCTTGATGGTGGGGAGGCAAGTGAACACTGAAGCTTTCTTT
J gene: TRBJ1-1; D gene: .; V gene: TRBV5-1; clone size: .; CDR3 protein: CASSLLGDSTEAFF; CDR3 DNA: TGCGCCAGCAGCTTGCTAGGGGACTCCACTGAAGCTTTCTTT
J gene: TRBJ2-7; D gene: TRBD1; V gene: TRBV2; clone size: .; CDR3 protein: CASRTGTGGNYEQYF; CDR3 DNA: TGTGCCAGCAGGACCGGGACAGGGGGCAATTACGAGCAGTACTTC
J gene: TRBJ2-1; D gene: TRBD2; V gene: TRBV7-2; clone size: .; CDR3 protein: CASSSRRGGGASDEQFF; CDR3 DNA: TGTGCCAGCAGCTCCCGAAGGGGCGGGGGGGCATCCGATGAGCAGTTCTTC